The source of this T cell receptor beta chain is a study of T cells in Graves' hyperthyroidism and ophthalmopathy. Study-wide background: Peripheral blood was collected at initial diagnosis, before any treatment. Findings and caveats of the study: Model output signaled ophthalmopathy a median approximately six months ahead of onset. The majority of expanded thyroid clonotypes above 0.001 also appeared in blood.

Details on this clonotype: Its specificity is unknown.

Amplified TCR beta CDR3 regions came from RNA transcripts. HTBI primers drove first-round RT-PCR of the TCR CDR3. TCRdb analysed the multiplex PCR reads with MiXCR anew, one entry per CDR3 protein. The table includes about 460,000 distinct CDR3 sequences, about 22% detected once. The germline V and J ends were trimmed by 3 bases and 0 bases, with 12 bases remaining between them. Germline lookup yields CDR1 SGHTA and CDR2 FQGNSA. The CDR3 totals 16 residues. The sequence was collected from a woman aged 65 to 85 with Graves' ophthalmopathy. The chain carries TRBV7-2 and TRBJ1-3; D is ambiguous. Sequencing was carried out using blood. The CDR3 DNA follows: TGTGCCAGCAGCTTCTTGACGCCGAGCTCTGGAAACACCATATATTTT. Translated: CASSFLTPSSGNTIYF.